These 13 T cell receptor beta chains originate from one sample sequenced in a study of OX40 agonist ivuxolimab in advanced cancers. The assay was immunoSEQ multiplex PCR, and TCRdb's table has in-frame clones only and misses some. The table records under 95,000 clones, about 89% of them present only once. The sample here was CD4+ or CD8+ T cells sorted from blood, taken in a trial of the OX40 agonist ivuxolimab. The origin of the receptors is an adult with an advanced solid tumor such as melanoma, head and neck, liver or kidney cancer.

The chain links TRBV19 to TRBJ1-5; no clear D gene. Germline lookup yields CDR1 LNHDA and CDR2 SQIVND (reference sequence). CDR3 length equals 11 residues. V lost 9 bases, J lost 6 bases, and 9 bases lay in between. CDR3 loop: CASRTLQPQHF. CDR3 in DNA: TGTGCCAGCCGAACCCTTCAGCCCCAGCATTTT.

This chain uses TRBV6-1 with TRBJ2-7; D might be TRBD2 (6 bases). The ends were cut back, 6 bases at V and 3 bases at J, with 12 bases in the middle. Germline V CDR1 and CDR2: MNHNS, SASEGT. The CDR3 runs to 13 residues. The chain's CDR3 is CASSWGGLYEQYF. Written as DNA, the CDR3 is TGTGCCAGCAGCTGGGGAGGCCTCTACGAGCAGTACTTC.

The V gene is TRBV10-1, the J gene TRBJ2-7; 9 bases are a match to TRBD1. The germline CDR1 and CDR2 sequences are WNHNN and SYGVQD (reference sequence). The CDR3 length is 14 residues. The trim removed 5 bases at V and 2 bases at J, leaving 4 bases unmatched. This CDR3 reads CASSPGQGPYEQYF. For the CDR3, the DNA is TGCGCCAGCAGTCCGGGACAGGGTCCCTACGAGCAGTACTTC.

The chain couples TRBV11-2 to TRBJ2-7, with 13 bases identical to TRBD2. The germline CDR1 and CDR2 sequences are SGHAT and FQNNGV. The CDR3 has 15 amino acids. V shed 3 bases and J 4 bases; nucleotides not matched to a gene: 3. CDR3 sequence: CASSFTSGRAYEQYF. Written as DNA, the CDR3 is TGTGCCAGCAGCTTCACTAGCGGGAGGGCGTACGAGCAGTACTTC. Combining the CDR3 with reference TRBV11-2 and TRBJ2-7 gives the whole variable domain EAGVAQSPRYKIIEKRQSVAFWCNPISGHATLYWYQQILGQGPKLLIQFQNNGVVDDSQLPKDRFSAERLKGVDSTLKIQPAKLEDSAVYLCASSFTSGRAYEQYFGPGTRLTVT.

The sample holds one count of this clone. CDR3: CASSLSSGSVYEQYF. The CDR3 region has the DNA TGTGCCAGCAGCTTATCTAGCGGGAGTGTCTACGAGCAGTACTTC. The chain carries TRBV7-3 and TRBJ2-7; 10 bases line up with TRBD2. CDR3 length equals 15 residues. The V gene's germline CDR1 is SGHTA and CDR2 FQGTGA. J lost 3 bases, V lost 2 bases, and 4 bases had no gene match. Variable domain in full (rest from reference TRBV7-3 and TRBJ2-7): GAGVSQTPSNKVTEKGKYVELRCDPISGHTALYWYRQSLGQGPEFLIYFQGTGAADDSGLPNDRFFAVRPEGSVSTLKIQRTERGDSAVYLCASSLSSGSVYEQYFGPGTRLTVT.

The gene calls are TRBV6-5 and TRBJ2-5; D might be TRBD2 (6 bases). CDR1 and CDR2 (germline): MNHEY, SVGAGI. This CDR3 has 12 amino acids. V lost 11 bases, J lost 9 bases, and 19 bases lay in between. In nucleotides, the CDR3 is TGTGCCCACGGGTCCTCCGGGGGACCCCAGTACTTC. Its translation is CAHGSSGGPQYF.

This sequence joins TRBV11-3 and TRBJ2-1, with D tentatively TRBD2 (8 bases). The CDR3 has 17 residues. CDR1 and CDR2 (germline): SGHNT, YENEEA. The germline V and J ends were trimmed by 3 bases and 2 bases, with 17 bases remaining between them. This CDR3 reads CASSFFTGGGAYNEQFF. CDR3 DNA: TGTGCCAGCAGCTTTTTTACGGGAGGGGGCGCCTACAATGAGCAGTTCTTC. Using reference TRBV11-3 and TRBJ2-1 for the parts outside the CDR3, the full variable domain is EAGVVQSPRYKIIEKKQPVAFWCNPISGHNTLYWYLQNLGQGPELLIRYENEEAVDDSQLPKDRFSAERLKGVDSTLKIQPAELGDSAVYLCASSFFTGGGAYNEQFFGPGTRLTVL.

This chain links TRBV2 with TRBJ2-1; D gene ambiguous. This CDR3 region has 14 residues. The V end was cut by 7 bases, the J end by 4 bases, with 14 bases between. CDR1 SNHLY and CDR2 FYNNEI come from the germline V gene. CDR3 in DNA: TGTGCCAGCATGGGTGGTCGGCTTTACAATGAGCAGTTCTTC. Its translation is CASMGGRLYNEQFF.

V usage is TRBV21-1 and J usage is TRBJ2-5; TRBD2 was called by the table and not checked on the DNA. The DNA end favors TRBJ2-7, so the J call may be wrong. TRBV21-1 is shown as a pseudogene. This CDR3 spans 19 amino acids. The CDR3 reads CASSKWETSGTTGNYEQYF. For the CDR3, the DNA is TGTGCCAGCAGCAAATGGGAGACTAGCGGGACGACGGGAAACTACGAGCAGTACTTC.

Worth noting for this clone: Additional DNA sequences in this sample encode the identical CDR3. Here the CDR3 DNA reads TGTGCCAGCAGTTTTTCGGATACGCAGTATTTT. It yields the protein CASSFSDTQYF. The rearrangement joins TRBV27 to TRBJ2-3; unclear D gene. The CDR3 length is 11 residues. V gave up 3 bases and J gave up 6 bases, with 4 bases separating them. The germline CDR1 and CDR2 sequences are MNHEY and SMNVEV (reference sequence).

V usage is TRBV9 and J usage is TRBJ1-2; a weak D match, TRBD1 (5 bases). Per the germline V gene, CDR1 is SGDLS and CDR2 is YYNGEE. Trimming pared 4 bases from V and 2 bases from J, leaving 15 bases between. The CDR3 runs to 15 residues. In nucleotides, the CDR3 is TGTGCCAGCAGCAACCGGGGCTTCGGAAACTATGGCTACACCTTC. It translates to CASSNRGFGNYGYTF.

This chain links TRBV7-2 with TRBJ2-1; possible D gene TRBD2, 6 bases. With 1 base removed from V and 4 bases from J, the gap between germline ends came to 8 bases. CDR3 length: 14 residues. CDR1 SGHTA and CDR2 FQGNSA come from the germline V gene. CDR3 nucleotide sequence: TGTGCCAGCAGCTTAGGACTAGAGTACAATGAGCAGTTCTTC. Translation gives CASSLGLEYNEQFF.

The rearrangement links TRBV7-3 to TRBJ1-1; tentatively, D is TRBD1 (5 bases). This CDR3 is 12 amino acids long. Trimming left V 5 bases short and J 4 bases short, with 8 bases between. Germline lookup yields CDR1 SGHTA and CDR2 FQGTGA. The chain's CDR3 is CASSTGGTEAFF. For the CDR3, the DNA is TGTGCCAGCAGCACCGGGGGCACTGAAGCTTTCTTT. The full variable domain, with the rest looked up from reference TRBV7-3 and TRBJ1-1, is GAGVSQTPSNKVTEKGKYVELRCDPISGHTALYWYRQSLGQGPEFLIYFQGTGAADDSGLPNDRFFAVRPEGSVSTLKIQRTERGDSAVYLCASSTGGTEAFFGQGTRLTVV.